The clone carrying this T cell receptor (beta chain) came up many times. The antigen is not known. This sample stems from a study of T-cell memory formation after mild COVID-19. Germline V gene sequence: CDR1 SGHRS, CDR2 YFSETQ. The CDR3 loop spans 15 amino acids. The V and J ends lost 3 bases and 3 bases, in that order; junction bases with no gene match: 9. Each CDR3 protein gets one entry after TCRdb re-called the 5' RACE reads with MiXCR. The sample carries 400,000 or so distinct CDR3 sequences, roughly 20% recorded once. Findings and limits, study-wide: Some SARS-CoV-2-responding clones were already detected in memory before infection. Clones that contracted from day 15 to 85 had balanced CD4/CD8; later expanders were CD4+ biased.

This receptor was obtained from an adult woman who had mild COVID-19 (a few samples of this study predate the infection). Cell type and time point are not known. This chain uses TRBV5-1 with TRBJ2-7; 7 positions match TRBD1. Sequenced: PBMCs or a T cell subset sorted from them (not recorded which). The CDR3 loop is CASSSTGQERYEQYF. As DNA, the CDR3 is TGCGCCAGCAGCTCTACCGGACAGGAACGCTACGAGCAGTACTTC.